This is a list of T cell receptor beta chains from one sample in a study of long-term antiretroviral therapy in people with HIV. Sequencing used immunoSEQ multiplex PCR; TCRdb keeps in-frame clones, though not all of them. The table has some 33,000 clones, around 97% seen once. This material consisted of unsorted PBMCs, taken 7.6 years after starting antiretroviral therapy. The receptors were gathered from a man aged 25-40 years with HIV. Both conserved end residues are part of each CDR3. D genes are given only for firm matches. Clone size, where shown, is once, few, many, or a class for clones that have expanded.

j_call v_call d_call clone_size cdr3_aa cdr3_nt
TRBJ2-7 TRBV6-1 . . CASSMWAYEQYF TGTGCCAGCAGTATGTGGGCCTACGAGCAGTACTTC
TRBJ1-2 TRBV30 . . CAWLESGYTF TGTGCCTGGCTGGAGAGTGGCTACACCTTC
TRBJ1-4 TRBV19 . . CASSISGRVDF TGTGCCAGTAGTATCTCAGGGAGGGTGGATTTT
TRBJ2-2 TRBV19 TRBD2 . CASSLGLAGGPRTGELFF TGTGCCAGTAGCCTGGGACTAGCGGGAGGGCCGCGCACCGGGGAGCTGTTTTTT
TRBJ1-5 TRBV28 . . CASNGGVQPQHF TGTGCCAGCAATGGGGGGGTCCAGCCCCAGCATTTT
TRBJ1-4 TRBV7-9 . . CASSAGSLNEKLFF TGTGCCAGCAGCGCCGGGAGCTTAAATGAAAAACTGTTTTTT
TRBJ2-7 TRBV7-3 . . CASSSPSYEQYF TGTGCCAGCAGCTCCCCCTCCTACGAGCAGTACTTC
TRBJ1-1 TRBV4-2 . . CASSQVTGQWAFF TGTGCCAGCAGCCAAGTAACGGGACAATGGGCTTTCTTT
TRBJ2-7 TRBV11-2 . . CASSFRGYEQYF TGTGCCAGCAGCTTTCGGGGCTACGAGCAGTACTTC
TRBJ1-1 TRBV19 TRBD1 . CASSIRQGAMNTEAFF TGTGCCAGTAGTATCCGACAGGGGGCGATGAACACTGAAGCTTTCTTT
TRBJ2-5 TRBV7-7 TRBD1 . CASSSSRGRGSTQYF TGTGCTAGCAGCTCGTCCAGGGGGCGCGGGTCCACCCAGTACTTC
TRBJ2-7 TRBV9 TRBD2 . CASSGNQEREDSYEQYF TGTGCCAGCAGCGGGAACCAGGAGCGGGAGGACTCCTACGAGCAGTACTTC
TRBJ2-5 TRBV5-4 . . CASSLAGLGETQYF TGTGCCAGCAGCTTGGCCGGACTGGGAGAGACCCAGTACTTC
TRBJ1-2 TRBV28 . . CASRREGRGYTF TGTGCCAGCAGAAGGGAGGGTAGGGGCTACACCTTC
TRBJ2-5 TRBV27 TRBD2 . CASTLRAGVGGETQYF TGTGCCAGCACCCTTCGGGCGGGAGTTGGAGGAGAGACCCAGTACTTC
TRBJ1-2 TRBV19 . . CATGQSINYGYTF TGTGCCACCGGACAGTCCATCAACTATGGCTACACCTTC
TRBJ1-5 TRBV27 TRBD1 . CASSSTRQGGNQPQHF TGTGCCAGCAGTTCCACCAGACAGGGAGGGAATCAGCCCCAGCATTTT
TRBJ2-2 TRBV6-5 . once CASRITGPAGELFF TGTGCCAGCAGAATAACAGGTCCCGCCGGGGAGCTGTTTTTT
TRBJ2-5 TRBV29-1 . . CSVEDGQGEETQYF TGCAGCGTTGAAGATGGCCAAGGGGAAGAGACCCAGTACTTC
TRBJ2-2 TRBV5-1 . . CASRSTGEEIGELFF TGCGCCAGCAGATCTACAGGGGAGGAGATCGGGGAGCTGTTTTTT
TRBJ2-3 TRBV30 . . CAWGRSGINTDTQYF TGTGCCTGGGGCCGGTCAGGGATCAACACAGATACGCAGTATTTT
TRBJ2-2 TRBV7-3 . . CASSKGATNTGELFF TGTGCCAGCAGCAAAGGGGCCACGAACACCGGGGAGCTGTTTTTT
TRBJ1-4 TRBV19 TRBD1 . CASLDRAEEKLFF TGTGCCAGTCTTGACAGGGCTGAGGAAAAACTGTTTTTT
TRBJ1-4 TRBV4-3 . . CASSQGTFAGEKLFF TGCGCCAGCAGCCAAGGGACGTTCGCCGGGGAAAAACTGTTTTTT
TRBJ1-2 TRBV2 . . CASSGASSDGYTF TGTGCCAGCAGTGGTGCCAGTAGCGATGGCTACACCTTC
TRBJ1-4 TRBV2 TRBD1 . CASRDRDEKLFF TGTGCCAGCAGGGACAGGGACGAAAAACTGTTTTTT
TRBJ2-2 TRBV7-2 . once CASSLSRVSVGTGELFF TGTGCCAGCAGCTTATCCCGGGTCTCTGTGGGCACCGGGGAGCTGTTTTTT
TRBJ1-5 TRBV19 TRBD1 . CASKGGNQPQHF TGTGCCAGTAAAGGGGGCAACCAGCCCCAGCATTTT
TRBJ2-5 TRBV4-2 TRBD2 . CASSPTSRETQYF TGTGCCAGCAGCCCGACTAGCCGAGAGACCCAGTACTTC
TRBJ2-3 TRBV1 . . CTSSQEHRDTQYF TGCACCAGCAGCCAAGAACATCGAGATACGCAGTATTTT
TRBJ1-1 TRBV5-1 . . CASSYDGQMNTEAFF TGCGCCAGCAGTTATGACGGACAAATGAACACTGAAGCTTTCTTT
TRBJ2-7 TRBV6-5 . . CASSLSGASFYEQYF TGTGCCAGCAGTTTGTCCGGGGCTAGCTTCTACGAGCAGTACTTC
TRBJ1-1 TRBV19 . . CASSADTIGNTEAFF TGTGCCAGTAGTGCAGACACCATTGGGAACACTGAAGCTTTCTTT
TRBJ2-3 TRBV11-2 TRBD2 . CASSQAGGLVDTQYF TGTGCCAGCAGCCAAGCGGGGGGGCTAGTTGATACGCAGTATTTT
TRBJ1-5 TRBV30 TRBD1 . CAWSPRGLQPQHF TGTGCCTGGAGTCCCAGGGGGCTGCAGCCCCAGCATTTT
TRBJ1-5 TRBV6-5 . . CASSPTGLYNQPQHF TGTGCCAGCAGTCCCACCGGGTTGTACAATCAGCCCCAGCATTTT
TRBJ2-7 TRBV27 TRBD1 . CASSLLGQGDEQYF TGTGCCAGCAGTTTATTGGGACAGGGCGACGAGCAGTACTTC
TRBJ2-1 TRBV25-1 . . CASSLAWLGAGDEQFF TGTGCCAGCAGTCTCGCCTGGTTGGGGGCCGGCGATGAGCAGTTCTTC
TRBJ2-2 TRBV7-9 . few CASSLTDRELFF TGTGCCAGCAGCTTAACGGACCGGGAGCTGTTTTTT
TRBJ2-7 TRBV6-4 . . CASSELAGYEQYF TGTGCCAGCAGTGAACTAGCCGGCTACGAGCAGTACTTC
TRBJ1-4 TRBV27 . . CASSFGLRNEKLFF TGTGCCAGCAGTTTCGGCCTGCGAAATGAAAAACTGTTTTTT
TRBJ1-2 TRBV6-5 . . CASSPSGTRYGYTF TGTGCCAGCAGCCCTTCCGGGACAAGGTATGGCTACACCTTC
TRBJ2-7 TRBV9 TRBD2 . CASSVGTSGGVGQYF TGTGCCAGCAGCGTAGGCACTAGCGGAGGGGTGGGGCAGTACTTC
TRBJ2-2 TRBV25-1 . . CASSERSGANTGELFF TGTGCCAGCAGTGAACGGAGCGGAGCGAACACCGGGGAGCTGTTTTTT
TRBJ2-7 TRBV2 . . CASTGTVTYEQYF TGTGCCAGTACGGGGACGGTTACCTACGAGCAGTACTTC
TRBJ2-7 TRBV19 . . CASSIAAGFYEQYF TGTGCCAGTAGTATAGCAGCTGGGTTTTACGAGCAGTACTTC
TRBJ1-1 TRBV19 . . CASSPTGGDTEAFF TGTGCCAGTAGTCCGACCGGCGGGGACACTGAAGCTTTCTTT
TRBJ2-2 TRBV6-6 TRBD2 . CASSRVSGATGELFF TGTGCCAGCAGCAGGGTTAGCGGGGCCACCGGGGAGCTGTTTTTT
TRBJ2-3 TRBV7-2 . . CASSFYDSDTQYF TGTGCCAGCAGCTTCTACGACTCAGATACGCAGTATTTT
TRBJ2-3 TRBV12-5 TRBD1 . CASGPGQSDTQYF TGTGCTAGTGGCCCGGGACAGTCAGATACGCAGTATTTT